Below are 8 T cell receptor beta chains sequenced from a single sample in a study of T-cell reconstitution after alpha-beta-depleted transplantation in children. For TCRbeta, the library was prepared with unique molecular identifiers. Using its own MiXCR run on the PCR reads, TCRdb lists one record per CDR3 protein. Of some 550,000 distinct CDR3 sequences in the sample, approximately 16% were seen once. Source: PBMCs from the stem cell graft donor, taken from the stem cell graft. These receptors all stem from a human donor who donated a stem cell graft to a child with acute lymphoblastic leukemia.

A few counts support this clonotype. The rearrangement joins TRBV20-1 to TRBJ2-1, with TRBD2 matching over 7 bases. Germline lookup yields CDR1 DFQATT and CDR2 SNEGSKA (reference sequence). The V and J ends lost 6 bases and 6 bases, in that order; junction bases with no gene match: 14. The CDR3 has 15 amino acids. CDR3 in DNA: TGCAGTGCAGGAGGGTGGCTAGCGGAGATCAATGAGCAGTTCTTC. Encoded protein: CSAGGWLAEINEQFF.

The chain recombines TRBV27 with TRBJ2-7; 10 bases match TRBD1. The CDR3 contains 19 residues. Losses at the gene ends were 5 bases for V and 0 bases for J; bases not matched to a gene: 16. Looked up from germline, CDR1 is MNHEY and CDR2 is SMNVEV (reference sequence). CDR3 loop: CASSLVFLGQGLGSYEQYF. CDR3 nucleotide sequence: TGTGCCAGCAGTCTTGTTTTTCTGGGACAGGGGTTGGGCTCCTACGAGCAGTACTTC.

This clonotype has more than one count but fewer than ten. This chain links TRBV7-9 with TRBJ2-7, with D maybe TRBD2 (5 bases). The CDR3 runs 15 residues. Deletions cut 4 bases from V and 6 bases from J, with 19 bases between. Per germline, CDR1 SEHNR and CDR2 FQNEAQ (reference sequence). CDR3 in DNA: TGTGCCAGCAGCTCAAGCGGCGCCCCGACCGGCGAGCAGTACTTC. Its translation: CASSSSGAPTGEQYF.

The chain employs TRBV9 and TRBJ2-1; D is unclear. CDR3 size: 15 residues. Germline V gives CDR1 SGDLS, CDR2 YYNGEE. Trimming took off 2 bases at V and 2 bases at J, with 11 bases between the two ends. The CDR3 coding sequence is TGTGCCAGCAGCGTCCAGGCGGACCCCTACAATGAGCAGTTCTTC. As protein: CASSVQADPYNEQFF.

The chain uses TRBV5-1 and TRBJ2-2; TRBD2 agrees at 11 bases. CDR1 is SGHRS and CDR2 is YFSETQ in the germline V gene. The CDR3 totals 16 residues. The junction had 4 bases not matched to a gene; V was cut back by 2 bases and J by 4 bases. CDR3 bases: TGCGCCAGCAGCTTCACTAGCGGGAGCCCCACCGGGGAGCTGTTTTTT. As protein: CASSFTSGSPTGELFF.

The J gene is TRBJ2-2, the V gene TRBV5-1, with 10 bases matching TRBD2. Losses at the gene ends were 1 base for V and 6 bases for J; bases not matched to a gene: 18. CDR1 is SGHRS and CDR2 is YFSETQ in the germline V gene. CDR3 length: 20 residues. The CDR3 bases are TGCGCCAGCAGCTTGCTTACACCACTTCTACTAGCGGGACAGGCCGGGGAGCTGTTTTTT. Translating gives CASSLLTPLLLAGQAGELFF.

The chain uses TRBV9 and TRBJ2-1, with a tentative D call TRBD2 (6 bases). V lost 2 bases to trimming and J lost 6 bases, with 9 bases between them. CDR1 SGDLS and CDR2 YYNGEE come from the germline V gene. The CDR3 covers 13 residues. In DNA form, the CDR3 reads TGTGCCAGCAGCGTCGGGAGTCCCAATGAGCAGTTCTTC. Translation gives CASSVGSPNEQFF.

This clonotype was recorded a few times. V gene TRBV5-1 combines with J gene TRBJ2-2; 10 nucleotides align to TRBD1. Germline V gene sequence: CDR1 SGHRS, CDR2 YFSETQ. The CDR3 runs to 15 residues. The V and J ends lost 4 bases and 6 bases, in that order; junction bases with no gene match: 6. CDR3 nucleotide sequence: TGCGCCAGCAGCCCCGGACAGGGGGTAGCCGGGGAGCTGTTTTTT. It is translated as CASSPGQGVAGELFF.